A single sample gave rise to the 18 T cell receptor beta chains below, sequenced in a study of shared clonotypes between healthy human individuals. Libraries were prepared by immunoSEQ multiplex PCR; TCRdb keeps only in-frame clonotypes and omits some of them. The sample lists fewer than 850,000 clones, approximately 75% occurring once. The source material was memory CD4+ T cells sorted from blood. Subset denoted: CD45RA-negative fraction. These receptors were obtained from a woman in her thirties in good health.

This chain connects TRBV5-1 to TRBJ1-1; TRBD1 is a possible D gene (5 bases). Per the germline V gene, CDR1 is SGHRS and CDR2 is YFSETQ. The CDR3 is 14 residues long. Trimming took 8 bases from V and 1 from J, leaving 15 bases between them. The CDR3 DNA reads as TGCGCCAGTATGCCAGGGTCCTCGAACACTGAAGCTTTCTTT. This codes for CASMPGSSNTEAFF.

This rearrangement joins TRBV6-5 to TRBJ2-1; D is undetermined. CDR3 length equals 13 residues. V shed 2 bases and J shed 6 bases, with 8 bases lying between them. Germline lookup yields CDR1 MNHEY and CDR2 SVGAGI. In DNA form, the CDR3 reads TGTGCCAGCAGTTACCAGCGTAGCAATGAGCAGTTCTTC. This sequence encodes CASSYQRSNEQFF.

This clone was recorded once. This chain joins TRBV29-1 and TRBJ2-5, with 9 bases matching TRBD1. Losses at the gene ends were 7 bases for V and 5 bases for J; bases not matched to a gene: 8. The germline V gene encodes CDR1 SQVTM and CDR2 ANQGSEA. The CDR3 totals 13 residues. CDR3 in amino acids: CSGRDRAGETQYF. In DNA form, the CDR3 reads TGCAGCGGAAGGGACAGGGCGGGCGAGACCCAGTACTTC.

V usage is TRBV5-1 and J usage is TRBJ2-3; perhaps TRBD1 as D (5 bases). From germline, CDR1 is SGHRS and CDR2 YFSETQ. Trimming pared 2 bases from V and 0 bases from J, leaving 10 bases between. There are 15 residues in the CDR3. The CDR3 region is CASSFKGESTDTQYF. For the CDR3, the DNA is TGCGCCAGCAGCTTCAAAGGGGAAAGCACAGATACGCAGTATTTT.

The rearrangement uses TRBV10-2 and TRBJ1-3, with D tentatively TRBD1 (5 bases). The CDR3 is 12 residues long. The V and J ends lost 10 bases and 2 bases respectively, with 9 bases between them. Germline V CDR1 and CDR2: WSHSY, SAAADI. The CDR3 bases are TGCGCCACCGGAGGGGCTGGAAACACCATATATTTT. It codes for CATGGAGNTIYF.

This clone showed up just a few times. V usage is TRBV11-2 and J usage is TRBJ2-1; TRBD1 agrees at 9 bases. V shed 5 bases, J shed 4 bases, and the junction held 6 bases outside the gene matches. CDR1 SGHAT and CDR2 FQNNGV come from the germline V gene. The CDR3 is 15 amino acids. The CDR3 here is CASSRQGEGYNEQFF. The CDR3 DNA reads TGTGCCAGCAGCCGACAGGGGGAGGGATACAATGAGCAGTTCTTC. The entire variable domain, with the rest obtained from reference TRBV11-2 and TRBJ2-1, is as follows: EAGVAQSPRYKIIEKRQSVAFWCNPISGHATLYWYQQILGQGPKLLIQFQNNGVVDDSQLPKDRFSAERLKGVDSTLKIQPAKLEDSAVYLCASSRQGEGYNEQFFGPGTRLTVL.

The chain has TRBV7-9 and TRBJ2-2; 7 positions match TRBD2. The CDR3 sequence is 15 residues long. Trimming removed 4 bases from V and 1 base from J; junction bases left unmatched: 3. Germline lookup yields CDR1 SEHNR and CDR2 FQNEAQ (reference sequence). CDR3: CASSSTSVNTGELFF. CDR3 nucleotide sequence: TGTGCCAGCAGCTCAACTAGCGTGAACACCGGGGAGCTGTTTTTT.

A few counts support this clone. The chain joins TRBV15 to TRBJ2-7; 11 bases match TRBD2. The CDR3 contains 14 residues. Trimming took 5 bases from V and 3 from J; bases not matched to a gene: 3. CDR1 LNHNV and CDR2 YYDKDF come from the germline V gene (reference sequence). The CDR3 DNA reads TGTGCCACCAGCGAGGGACTAGCGGTCTACGAGCAGTACTTC. The encoded protein is CATSEGLAVYEQYF.

J is TRBJ1-4 and V is TRBV25-1; D might be TRBD1 (5 bases). Trimming took 6 bases from V and 1 from J, leaving 15 bases between them. Germline CDR1 MGHDK, CDR2 SYGVNS. The CDR3 has 16 amino acids. Written as DNA, the CDR3 is TGTGCCAGCAGCCCCTCGGGACGGAGAACTAATGAAAAACTGTTTTTT. Its protein product is CASSPSGRRTNEKLFF.

J is TRBJ2-3 and V is TRBV5-4; D is ambiguous. CDR1 and CDR2 from the germline V gene are SGHNT and YYREEE (reference sequence). Between the trimmed V and J ends, which lost 1 base and 2 bases, there was a span of 5 bases. The CDR3 runs 13 residues. CDR3 sequence reads: CASSLQFTDTQYF. Here the CDR3 DNA reads TGTGCCAGCAGCTTGCAGTTCACAGATACGCAGTATTTT. The full variable domain, rest sourced from reference TRBV5-4 and TRBJ2-3, is ETGVTQSPTHLIKTRGQQVTLRCSSQSGHNTVSWYQQALGQGPQFIFQYYREEENGRGNFPPRFSGLQFPNYSSELNVNALELDDSALYLCASSLQFTDTQYFGPGTRLTVL.

The chain is built from TRBV19 and TRBJ1-1; unclear D gene. From germline, CDR1 is LNHDA and CDR2 SQIVND (reference sequence). V lost 5 bases to trimming and J lost 1 base, with 17 bases between them. This CDR3 is 16 amino acids long. CDR3 coding DNA: TGTGCCAGTAGTGTGAGGAGGCGACCCCAGAACACTGAAGCTTTCTTT. It is translated as CASSVRRRPQNTEAFF.

This clone has just a few counts. The rearrangement uses TRBV28 and TRBJ2-5; 11 bases line up with TRBD2. The CDR3 length is 15 residues. Germline CDR1 reads MDHEN; CDR2 reads SYDVKM. V trimming: 5 bases; J trimming: 3 bases; junction bases outside the gene matches: 5. In DNA, the CDR3 is TGTGCCAGCAGTCAAACTAGCGGGGGAAAAGAGACCCAGTACTTC. Translation: CASSQTSGGKETQYF. The variable domain in full, with the rest retrieved from reference TRBV28 and TRBJ2-5, is DVKVTQSSRYLVKRTGEKVFLECVQDMDHENMFWYRQDPGLGLRLIYFSYDVKMKEKGDIPEGYSVSREKKERFSLILESASTNQTSMYLCASSQTSGGKETQYFGPGTRLLVL.

The sample holds a few counts of this clone. The chain combines TRBV5-6 with TRBJ1-1; no definite D call. CDR1 is SGHDT, CDR2 YYEEEE, per germline. The CDR3 has 13 residues. Trimming took 0 bases from V and 5 from J, leaving 8 bases between them. CDR3 bases: TGTGCCAGCAGCTTGGGTACACAGACTGAAGCTTTCTTT. This translates into CASSLGTQTEAFF.

The chain joins TRBV6-1 to TRBJ2-7; TRBD2 matches 10 bases. V gave up 6 bases and J gave up 2 bases; unmatched junction bases: 7. This CDR3 has 15 residues. CDR1 MNHNS and CDR2 SASEGT come from the germline V gene. The CDR3 DNA reads TGTGCCAGCAGCAAGACTAGCGGGCGAACCTACGAGCAGTACTTC. Its translation is CASSKTSGRTYEQYF.

This sequence joins TRBV28 and TRBJ2-7, with 13 bases lining up with TRBD2. Germline-derived CDR1 and CDR2 are MDHEN and SYDVKM. V lost 4 bases and J lost 1; bases outside the gene matches: 7. The CDR3 runs to 17 residues. The CDR3: CASSWGLAGRRSYEQYF. The CDR3 nucleotides are TGTGCCAGCAGTTGGGGACTAGCGGGAAGGAGGTCCTACGAGCAGTACTTC.

To note about this clone: At the DNA level, this CDR3 is encoded by other sequences in the same sample as well. The chain carries TRBV7-9 and TRBJ2-3; no clear D gene. This CDR3 comprises 14 residues. Germline V gene sequence: CDR1 SEHNR, CDR2 FQNEAQ (reference sequence). Between the trimmed V and J ends, which lost 1 base and 0 bases, there was a span of 5 bases. The DNA of the CDR3 is TGTGCCAGCAGCTTAGTTCTGAGCACAGATACGCAGTATTTT. Protein product: CASSLVLSTDTQYF.

V and J are TRBV2 and TRBJ1-5, with D possibly TRBD1 on 5 matching bases. CDR3 length: 15 amino acids. CDR1 and CDR2 from the germline V gene are SNHLY and FYNNEI. Trimming took 2 bases from V and 4 from J, leaving 12 bases between them. The CDR3 protein is CASSEREGSNQPQHF. The CDR3, as DNA: TGTGCCAGCAGTGAACGCGAGGGGTCGAATCAGCCCCAGCATTTT.

The gene calls are TRBV7-8 and TRBJ2-1; 7 nucleotides line up with TRBD2. Germline CDR1 is SGHVS and CDR2 is FQNEAQ. V was clipped by 4 bases and J by 0 bases; unmatched bases: 6. CDR3 length: 16 amino acids. In DNA, the CDR3 is TGTGCCAGCAGCTACGTCGGGAGGACCTCCTACAATGAGCAGTTCTTC. Its protein is CASSYVGRTSYNEQFF.